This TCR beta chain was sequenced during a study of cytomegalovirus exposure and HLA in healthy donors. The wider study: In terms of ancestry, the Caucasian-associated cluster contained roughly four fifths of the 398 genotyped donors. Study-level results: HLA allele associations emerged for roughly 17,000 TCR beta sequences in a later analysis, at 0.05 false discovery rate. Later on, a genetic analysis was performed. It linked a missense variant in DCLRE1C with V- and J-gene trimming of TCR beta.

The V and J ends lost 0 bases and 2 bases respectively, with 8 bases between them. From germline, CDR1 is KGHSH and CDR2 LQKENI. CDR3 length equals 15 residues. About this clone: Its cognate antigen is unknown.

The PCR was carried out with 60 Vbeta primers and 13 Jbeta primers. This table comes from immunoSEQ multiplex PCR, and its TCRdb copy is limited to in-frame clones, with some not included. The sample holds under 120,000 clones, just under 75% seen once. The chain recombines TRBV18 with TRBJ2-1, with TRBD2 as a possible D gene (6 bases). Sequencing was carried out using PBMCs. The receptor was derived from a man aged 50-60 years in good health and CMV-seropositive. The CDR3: CASSPPGGAYNEQFF. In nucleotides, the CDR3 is TGTGCCAGCTCACCACCGGGAGGTGCCTACAATGAGCAGTTCTTC.